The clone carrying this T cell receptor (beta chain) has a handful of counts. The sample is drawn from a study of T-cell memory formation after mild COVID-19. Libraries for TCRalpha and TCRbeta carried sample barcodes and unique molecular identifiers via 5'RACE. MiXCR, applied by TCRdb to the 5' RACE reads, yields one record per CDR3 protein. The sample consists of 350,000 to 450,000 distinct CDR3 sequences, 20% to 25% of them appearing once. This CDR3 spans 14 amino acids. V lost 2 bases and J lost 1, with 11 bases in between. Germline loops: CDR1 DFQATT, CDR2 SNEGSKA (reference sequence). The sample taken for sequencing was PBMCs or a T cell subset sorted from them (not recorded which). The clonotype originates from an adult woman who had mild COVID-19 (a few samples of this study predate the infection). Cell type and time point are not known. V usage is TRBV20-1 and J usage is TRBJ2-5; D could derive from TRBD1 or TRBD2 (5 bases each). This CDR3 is CSARHGATQETQYF. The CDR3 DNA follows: TGCAGTGCTAGACACGGGGCGACCCAAGAGACCCAGTACTTC.